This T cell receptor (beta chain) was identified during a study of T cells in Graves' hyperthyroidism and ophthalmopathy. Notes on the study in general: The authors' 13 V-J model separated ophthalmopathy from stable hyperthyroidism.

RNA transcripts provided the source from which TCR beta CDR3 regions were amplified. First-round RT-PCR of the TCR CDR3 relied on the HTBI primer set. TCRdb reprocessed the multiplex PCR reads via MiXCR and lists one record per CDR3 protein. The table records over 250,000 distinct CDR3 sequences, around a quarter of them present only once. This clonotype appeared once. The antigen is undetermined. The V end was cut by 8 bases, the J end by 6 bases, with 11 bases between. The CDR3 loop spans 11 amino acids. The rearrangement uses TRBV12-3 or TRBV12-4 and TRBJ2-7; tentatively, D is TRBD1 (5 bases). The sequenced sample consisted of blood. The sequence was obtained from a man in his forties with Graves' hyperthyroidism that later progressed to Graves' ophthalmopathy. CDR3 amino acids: CASAIRGEQYF. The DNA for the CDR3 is TGTGCCAGCGCTATAAGGGGCGAGCAGTACTTC.